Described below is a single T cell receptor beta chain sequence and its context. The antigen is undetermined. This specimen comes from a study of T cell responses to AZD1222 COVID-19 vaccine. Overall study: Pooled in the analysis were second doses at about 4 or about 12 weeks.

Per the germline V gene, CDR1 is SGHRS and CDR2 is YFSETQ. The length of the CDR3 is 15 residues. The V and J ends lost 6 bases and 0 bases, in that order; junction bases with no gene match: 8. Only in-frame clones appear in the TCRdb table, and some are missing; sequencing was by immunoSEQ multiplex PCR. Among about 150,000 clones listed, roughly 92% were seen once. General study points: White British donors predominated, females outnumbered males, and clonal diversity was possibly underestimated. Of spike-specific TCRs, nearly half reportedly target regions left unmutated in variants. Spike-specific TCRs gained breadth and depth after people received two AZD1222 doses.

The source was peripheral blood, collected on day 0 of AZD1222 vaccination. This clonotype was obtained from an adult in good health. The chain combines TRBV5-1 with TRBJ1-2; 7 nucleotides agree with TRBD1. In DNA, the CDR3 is TGCGCCAGCACCCCCTCGGGACAGACTAACTATGGCTACACCTTC. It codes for CASTPSGQTNYGYTF.